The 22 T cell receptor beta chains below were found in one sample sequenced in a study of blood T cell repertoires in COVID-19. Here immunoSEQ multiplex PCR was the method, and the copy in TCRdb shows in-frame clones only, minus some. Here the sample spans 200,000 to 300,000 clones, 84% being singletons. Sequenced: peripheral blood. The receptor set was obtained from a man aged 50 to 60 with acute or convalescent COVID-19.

The DNA for the CDR3 is TGTGCCAGCAGCTTAGGGGCAGGGGGCAACACCGGGGAGCTGTTTTTT. Residues: CASSLGAGGNTGELFF. V gene TRBV7-8 combines with J gene TRBJ2-2, with 8 bases that match TRBD1. This CDR3 spans 16 amino acids. Germline-derived CDR1 and CDR2 are SGHVS and FQNEAQ. V trimming: 1 base; J trimming: 2 bases; junction bases outside the gene matches: 3.

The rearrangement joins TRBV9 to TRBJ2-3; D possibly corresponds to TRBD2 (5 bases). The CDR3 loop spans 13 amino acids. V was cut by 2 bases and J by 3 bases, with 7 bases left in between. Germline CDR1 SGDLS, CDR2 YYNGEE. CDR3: CASSVRGTDTQYF. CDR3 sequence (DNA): TGTGCCAGCAGCGTCCGGGGTACAGATACGCAGTATTTT. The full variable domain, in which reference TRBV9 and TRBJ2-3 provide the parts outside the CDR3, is DSGVTQTPKHLITATGQRVTLRCSPRSGDLSVYWYQQSLDQGLQFLIQYYNGEERAKGNILERFSAQQFPDLHSELNLSSLELGDSALYFCASSVRGTDTQYFGPGTRLTVL.

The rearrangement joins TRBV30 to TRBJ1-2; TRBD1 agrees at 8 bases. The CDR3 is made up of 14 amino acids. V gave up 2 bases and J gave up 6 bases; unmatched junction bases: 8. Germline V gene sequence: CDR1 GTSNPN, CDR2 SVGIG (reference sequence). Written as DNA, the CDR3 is TGTGCCTGGAGTAGACAGGGGAAACTAGATGGCTACACCTTC. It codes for CAWSRQGKLDGYTF.

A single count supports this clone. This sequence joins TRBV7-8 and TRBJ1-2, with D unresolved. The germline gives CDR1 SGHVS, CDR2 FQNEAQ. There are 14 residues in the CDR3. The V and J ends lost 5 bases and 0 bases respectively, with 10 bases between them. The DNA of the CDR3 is TGTGCCAGCAGCCCCACGTCAGCTAACTATGGCTACACCTTC. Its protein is CASSPTSANYGYTF.

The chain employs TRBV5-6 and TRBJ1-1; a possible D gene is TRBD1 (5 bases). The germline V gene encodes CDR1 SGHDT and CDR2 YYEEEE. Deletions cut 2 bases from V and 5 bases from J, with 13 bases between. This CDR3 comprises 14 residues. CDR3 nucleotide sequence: TGTGCCAGCAGCTTCCGCCCAGGGAAGACTGAAGCTTTCTTT. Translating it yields CASSFRPGKTEAFF.

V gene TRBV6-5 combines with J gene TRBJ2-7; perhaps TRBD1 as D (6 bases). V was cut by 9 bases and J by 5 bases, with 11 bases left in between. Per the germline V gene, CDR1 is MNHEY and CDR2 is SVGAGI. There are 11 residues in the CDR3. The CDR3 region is CARQGQDEQYF. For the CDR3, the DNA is TGTGCCAGACAGGGTCAAGACGAGCAGTACTTC.

The DNA for the CDR3 is TGTGCCAGCAGCTTGGTCCGGTTTAACACTGAAGCTTTCTTT. It codes for CASSLVRFNTEAFF. The chain combines TRBV5-6 with TRBJ1-1; D is undetermined. CDR1 SGHDT and CDR2 YYEEEE come from the germline V gene. Between the trimmed V and J ends, which lost 0 bases and 2 bases, there was a span of 8 bases. This CDR3 has 14 amino acids.

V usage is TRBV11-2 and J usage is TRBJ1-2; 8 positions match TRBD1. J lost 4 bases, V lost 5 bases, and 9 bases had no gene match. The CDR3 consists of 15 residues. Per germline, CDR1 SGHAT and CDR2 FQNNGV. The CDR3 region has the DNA TGTGCCAGCAGCCTCACAGGGGGGGGCCCCTATGGCTACACCTTC. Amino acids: CASSLTGGGPYGYTF. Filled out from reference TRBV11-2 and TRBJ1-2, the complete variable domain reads EAGVAQSPRYKIIEKRQSVAFWCNPISGHATLYWYQQILGQGPKLLIQFQNNGVVDDSQLPKDRFSAERLKGVDSTLKIQPAKLEDSAVYLCASSLTGGGPYGYTFGSGTRLTVV.

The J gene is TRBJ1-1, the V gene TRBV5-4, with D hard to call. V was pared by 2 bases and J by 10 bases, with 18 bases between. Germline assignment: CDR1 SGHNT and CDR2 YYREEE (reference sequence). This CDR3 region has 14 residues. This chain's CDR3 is CASSLLSETRPAFF. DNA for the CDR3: TGTGCCAGCAGCTTACTATCCGAGACCCGGCCAGCTTTCTTT.

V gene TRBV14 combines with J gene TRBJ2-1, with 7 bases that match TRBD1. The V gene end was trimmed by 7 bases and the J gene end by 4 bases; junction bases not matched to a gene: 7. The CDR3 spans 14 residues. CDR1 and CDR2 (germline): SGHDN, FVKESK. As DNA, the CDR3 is TGTGCCAGCATGCCGGGACAGTCATACAATGAGCAGTTCTTC. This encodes CASMPGQSYNEQFF.

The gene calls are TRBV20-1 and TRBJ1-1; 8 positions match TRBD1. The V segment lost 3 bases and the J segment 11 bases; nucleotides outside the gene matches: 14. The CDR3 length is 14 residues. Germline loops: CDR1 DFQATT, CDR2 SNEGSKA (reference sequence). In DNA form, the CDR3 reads TGCAGTGCTAGTCAACATGACAGGGGTGTAGGGGCTTTCTTT. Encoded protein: CSASQHDRGVGAFF.

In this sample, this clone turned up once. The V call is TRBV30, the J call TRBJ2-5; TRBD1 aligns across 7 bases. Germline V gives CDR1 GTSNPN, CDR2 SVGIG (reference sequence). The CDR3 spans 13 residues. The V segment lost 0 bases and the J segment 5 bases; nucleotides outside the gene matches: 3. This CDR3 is CAWSVGGRETQYF. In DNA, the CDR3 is TGTGCCTGGAGTGTAGGGGGCAGGGAGACCCAGTACTTC.

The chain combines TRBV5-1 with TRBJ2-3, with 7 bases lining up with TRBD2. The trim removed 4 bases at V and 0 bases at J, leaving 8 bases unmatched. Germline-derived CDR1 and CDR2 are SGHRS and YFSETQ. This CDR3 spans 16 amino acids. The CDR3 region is CASSRRGGGSTDTQYF. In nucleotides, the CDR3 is TGCGCCAGCAGCCGGCGGGGCGGGGGTAGCACAGATACGCAGTATTTT.

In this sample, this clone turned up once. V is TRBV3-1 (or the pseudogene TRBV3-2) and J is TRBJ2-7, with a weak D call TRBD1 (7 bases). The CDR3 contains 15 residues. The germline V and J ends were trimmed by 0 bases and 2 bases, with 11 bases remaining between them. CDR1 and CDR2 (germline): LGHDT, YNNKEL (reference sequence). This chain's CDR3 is CASSQDQGGTYEQYF. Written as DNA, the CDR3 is TGTGCCAGCAGCCAAGATCAGGGGGGAACCTACGAGCAGTACTTC.

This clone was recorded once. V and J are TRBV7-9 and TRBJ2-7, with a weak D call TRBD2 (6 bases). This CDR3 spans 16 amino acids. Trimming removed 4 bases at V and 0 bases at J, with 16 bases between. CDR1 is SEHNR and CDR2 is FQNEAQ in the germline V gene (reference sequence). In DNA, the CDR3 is TGTGCCAGCAGCTCACTAGCCCGGGGCAGCTCCTACGAGCAGTACTTC. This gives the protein CASSSLARGSSYEQYF. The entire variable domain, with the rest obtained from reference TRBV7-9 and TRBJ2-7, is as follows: DTGVSQNPRHKITKRGQNVTFRCDPISEHNRLYWYRQTLGQGPEFLTYFQNEAQLEKSRLLSDRFSAERPKGSFSTLEIQRTEQGDSAMYLCASSSLARGSSYEQYFGPGTRLTVT.

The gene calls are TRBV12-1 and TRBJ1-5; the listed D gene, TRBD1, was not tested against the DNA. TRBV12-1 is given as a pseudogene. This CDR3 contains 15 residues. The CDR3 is CASSPKRRDHQPQHF. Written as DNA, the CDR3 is TGTGCCAGCAGCCCCAAGCGCAGGGATCATCAGCCCCAGCATTTT.

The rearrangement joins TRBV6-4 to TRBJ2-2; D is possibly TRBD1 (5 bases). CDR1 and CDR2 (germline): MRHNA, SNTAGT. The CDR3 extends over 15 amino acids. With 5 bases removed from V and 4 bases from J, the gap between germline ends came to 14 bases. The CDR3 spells CASSTDAQGTGELFF. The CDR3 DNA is TGTGCCAGCAGTACGGACGCCCAGGGCACCGGGGAGCTGTTTTTT.

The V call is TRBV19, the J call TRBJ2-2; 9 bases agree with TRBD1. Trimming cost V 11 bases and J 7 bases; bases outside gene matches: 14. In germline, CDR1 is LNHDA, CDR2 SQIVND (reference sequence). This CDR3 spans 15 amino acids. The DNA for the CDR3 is TGTGCCGTGACAGGGGGTAGTTTCTTTGGCGGGGAGCTGTTTTTT. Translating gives CAVTGGSFFGGELFF.

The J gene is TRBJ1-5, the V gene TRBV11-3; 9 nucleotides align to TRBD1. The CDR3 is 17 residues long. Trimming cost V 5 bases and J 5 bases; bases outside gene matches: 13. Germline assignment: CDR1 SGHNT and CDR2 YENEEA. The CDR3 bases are TGTGCCAGCAGCCCAACGCCACCGGGACAGGGCGATCAGCCCCAGCATTTT. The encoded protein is CASSPTPPGQGDQPQHF.

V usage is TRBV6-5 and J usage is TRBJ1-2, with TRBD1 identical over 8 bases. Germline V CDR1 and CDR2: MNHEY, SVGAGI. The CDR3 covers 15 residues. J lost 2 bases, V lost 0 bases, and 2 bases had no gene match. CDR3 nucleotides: TGTGCCAGCAGTTACTCTGGACAGGGAAACTATGGCTACACCTTC. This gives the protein CASSYSGQGNYGYTF.

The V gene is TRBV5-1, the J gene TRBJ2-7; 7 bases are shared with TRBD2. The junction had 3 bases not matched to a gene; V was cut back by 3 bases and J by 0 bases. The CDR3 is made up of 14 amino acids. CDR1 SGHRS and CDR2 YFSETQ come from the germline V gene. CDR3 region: CASSWGDYSYEQYF. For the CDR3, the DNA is TGCGCCAGCAGCTGGGGGGACTACTCCTACGAGCAGTACTTC.

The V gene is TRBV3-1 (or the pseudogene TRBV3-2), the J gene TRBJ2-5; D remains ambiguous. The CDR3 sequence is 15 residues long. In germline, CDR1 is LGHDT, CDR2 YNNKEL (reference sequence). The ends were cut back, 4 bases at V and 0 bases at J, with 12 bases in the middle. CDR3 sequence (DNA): TGTGCCAGCAGCCTCAGGAAATTAAACCAAGAGACCCAGTACTTC. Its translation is CASSLRKLNQETQYF.